This entry lists 18 T cell receptor beta chains sequenced from one sample in a study of cytotoxic CD8 clonotypes in ibrutinib-treated CLL. Using immunoSEQ multiplex PCR, the repertoire was profiled, and TCRdb retains in-frame clones only, with some absent. The sample contains 49,000 or so clones, roughly 57% of which appear only once. The sequencing here drew on PBMCs, taken after 12 months of ibrutinib treatment. The receptor source for this set is a human donor with chronic lymphocytic leukemia.

The chain links TRBV5-1 to TRBJ2-7; 10 bases fit TRBD2. This CDR3 region has 15 residues. Germline trimming cut 4 bases from V and 4 bases from J; bases unmatched to any gene: 8. Germline CDR1 and CDR2: SGHRS and YFSETQ. In DNA, the CDR3 is TGCGCCAGCAGCGTTACTAGCGGGGATATATACGAGCAGTACTTC. Its protein product is CASSVTSGDIYEQYF.

The J gene is TRBJ1-5, the V gene TRBV29-1; a possible D gene is TRBD1 (6 bases). Trimming cost V 4 bases and J 7 bases, with 14 bases left between them. This CDR3 has 13 residues. Germline CDR1 reads SQVTM; CDR2 reads ANQGSEA. The CDR3 DNA reads TGCAGCGTTGGGCTACAGGGAAACCAGCCCCAGCATTTT. Translated: CSVGLQGNQPQHF.

The gene calls are TRBV25-1 and TRBJ1-5; 7 nucleotides match TRBD1. V lost 4 bases and J lost 5; bases outside the gene matches: 2. The CDR3 totals 13 residues. Germline V gene lookup returns CDR1 MGHDK and CDR2 SYGVNS. CDR3 in DNA: TGTGCCAGCAGTGTAGGGGGCGATCAGCCCCAGCATTTT. Translation: CASSVGGDQPQHF.

The rearrangement joins TRBV19 to TRBJ1-5, with 7 bases matching TRBD1. Germline assignment: CDR1 LNHDA and CDR2 SQIVND (reference sequence). V gave up 8 bases and J gave up 7 bases; unmatched junction bases: 11. The CDR3 runs to 14 residues. The DNA for the CDR3 is TGTGCCAGTGGACCGACAGGGCCAAAACAGCCCCAGCATTTT. Translating it yields CASGPTGPKQPQHF.

The chain joins TRBV7-8 to TRBJ2-1; D ambiguous. From germline, CDR1 is SGHVS and CDR2 FQNEAQ. Trimming took 6 bases from V and 8 from J, leaving 11 bases between them. The CDR3 loop spans 12 amino acids. In nucleotides, the CDR3 is TGTGCCAGCAGGTACGAATGGGATGAGCAGTTCTTC. As protein: CASRYEWDEQFF.

The V gene is TRBV7-2, the J gene TRBJ2-7, with 8 bases aligning to TRBD2. The germline CDR1 and CDR2 sequences are SGHTA and FQGNSA. V shed 0 bases, J shed 4 bases, and the junction held 5 bases outside the gene matches. This CDR3 contains 15 residues. This CDR3 reads CASSLAASGPYEQYF. In DNA form, the CDR3 reads TGTGCCAGCAGCTTAGCGGCTAGCGGGCCGTACGAGCAGTACTTC. The full variable domain, with the rest looked up from reference TRBV7-2 and TRBJ2-7, is GAGVSQSPSNKVTEKGKDVELRCDPISGHTALYWYRQSLGQGLEFLIYFQGNSAPDKSGLPSDRFSAERTGGSVSTLTIQRTQQEDSAVYLCASSLAASGPYEQYFGPGTRLTVT.

This chain links TRBV6-1 with TRBJ1-5; D gene ambiguous. The CDR3 sequence is 14 residues long. Between the trimmed V and J ends, which lost 2 bases and 2 bases, there was a span of 7 bases. In germline, CDR1 is MNHNS, CDR2 SASEGT. The CDR3 bases are TGTGCCAGCAGTGAACCTAGGGGCAATCAGCCCCAGCATTTT. As protein: CASSEPRGNQPQHF.

This rearrangement joins TRBV6-1 to TRBJ2-5, with 7 bases that match TRBD2. Germline assignment: CDR1 MNHNS and CDR2 SASEGT. There are 14 residues in the CDR3. V lost 7 bases, J lost 2 bases, and 7 bases stayed unmatched. The DNA for the CDR3 is TGTGCCAGCACCCCGCCGGGACTACAAGAGACCCAGTACTTC. Amino acid sequence: CASTPPGLQETQYF.

The CDR3 DNA is TGTGCCAGCGGTTCGACTAGCGGATCCAATGAGCAGTTCTTC. Translating gives CASGSTSGSNEQFF. The rearrangement links TRBV7-8 to TRBJ2-1, with 9 bases matching TRBD2. The germline V gene encodes CDR1 SGHVS and CDR2 FQNEAQ. V trimming: 8 bases; J trimming: 6 bases; junction bases outside the gene matches: 8. The CDR3 is 14 residues long. Variable domain in full (rest from reference TRBV7-8 and TRBJ2-1): GAGVSQSPRYKVAKRGQDVALRCDPISGHVSLFWYQQALGQGPEFLTYFQNEAQLDKSGLPSDRFFAERPEGSVSTLKIQRTQQEDSAVYLCASGSTSGSNEQFFGPGTRLTVL.

This clone was counted ten times or more. This CDR3 is also generated by other DNA sequences in the sample. The chain carries TRBV4-1 and TRBJ2-6; D not resolved. Trimming took 4 bases from V and 0 from J, leaving 7 bases between them. The CDR3 has 15 amino acids. Germline CDR1 MGHRA, CDR2 YSYEKL. CDR3 region: CASSLAGSGANVLTF. The CDR3 DNA reads TGCGCCAGCAGCCTGGCTGGCTCTGGGGCCAACGTCCTGACTTTC.

This clone was counted a few times. The chain couples TRBV2 to TRBJ1-3; maybe TRBD1 (5 bases). The CDR3 has 16 residues. Trimming left V 4 bases short and J 4 bases short, with 17 bases between. Germline CDR1 is SNHLY and CDR2 is FYNNEI. In DNA form, the CDR3 reads TGTGCCAGCAGTGGGCAGGGAATCTTGGTGGGAAACACCATATATTTT. Encoded protein: CASSGQGILVGNTIYF.

The V and J genes are TRBV9 and TRBJ2-5; the D is unclear. Looked up from germline, CDR1 is SGDLS and CDR2 is YYNGEE. Trimming took 0 bases from V and 5 from J, leaving 11 bases between them. The CDR3 is made up of 14 amino acids. The chain's CDR3 is CASSVDGYGETQYF. CDR3 nucleotides: TGTGCCAGCAGCGTAGACGGCTATGGGGAGACCCAGTACTTC.

The V call is TRBV7-6, the J call TRBJ2-2; D remains ambiguous. Germline V gene data show CDR1 as SGHVS and CDR2 as FNYEAQ. The V end lost 4 bases, the J end lost 2 bases, and 5 bases lay between the germline ends. CDR3 length: 13 residues. Written as DNA, the CDR3 is TGTGCCAGCAGCTCCTCTAACACCGGGGAGCTGTTTTTT. Translation gives CASSSSNTGELFF. The full variable domain, with the rest looked up from reference TRBV7-6 and TRBJ2-2, is GAGVSQSPRYKVTKRGQDVALRCDPISGHVSLYWYRQALGQGPEFLTYFNYEAQQDKSGLPNDRFSAERPEGSISTLTIQRTEQRDSAMYRCASSSSNTGELFFGEGSRLTVL.

The chain couples TRBV5-4 to TRBJ2-7; TRBD2 matches at 7 bases. V lost 0 bases, J lost 2 bases, and 2 bases stayed unmatched. This CDR3 has 14 residues. The germline CDR1 and CDR2 sequences are SGHNT and YYREEE (reference sequence). This CDR3 is CASSLARGAYEQYF. CDR3 DNA sequence: TGTGCCAGCAGCTTGGCTCGGGGGGCCTACGAGCAGTACTTC. Full variable domain (rest looked up from reference TRBV5-4 and TRBJ2-7): ETGVTQSPTHLIKTRGQQVTLRCSSQSGHNTVSWYQQALGQGPQFIFQYYREEENGRGNFPPRFSGLQFPNYSSELNVNALELDDSALYLCASSLARGAYEQYFGPGTRLTVT.

This rearrangement joins TRBV5-6 to TRBJ2-7; D remains ambiguous. Germline V gene sequence: CDR1 SGHDT, CDR2 YYEEEE. Deletions cut 6 bases from V and 3 bases from J, with 16 bases between. The length of the CDR3 is 14 residues. The CDR3 coding sequence is TGTGCCAGCAATCTTTTGGACCGGTTCTACGAGCAGTACTTC. Residues: CASNLLDRFYEQYF.

This clone turned up a few times. This chain connects TRBV10-2 to TRBJ2-1; TRBD2 matches 10 bases. This CDR3 region has 13 residues. J lost 8 bases, V lost 7 bases, and 5 bases had no gene match. Germline loops: CDR1 WSHSY, CDR2 SAAADI. The CDR3 nucleotides read TGCGCCAGCAAAGGACTAGCGGTCTATGAGCAGTTCTTC. Translation gives CASKGLAVYEQFF.

Remarks on this clone: This sample includes further DNA sequences coding for the same CDR3. The V call is TRBV20-1, the J call TRBJ1-2, with no clear D. This CDR3 is built from 10 residues. Trimming shortened V by 2 bases and J by 8 bases, and 6 bases separated the two germline ends. Germline CDR1 is DFQATT and CDR2 is SNEGSKA (reference sequence). In DNA form, the CDR3 reads TGCAGTGCTAGACCCGGAGGCTACACCTTC. This sequence encodes CSARPGGYTF.

This clone was seen more than once but under ten times. The rearrangement links TRBV7-9 to TRBJ1-2; no reliable D call. The V gene lost 8 bases and the J gene lost 2 bases, with 6 bases spanning the gap. CDR1 SEHNR and CDR2 FQNEAQ come from the germline V gene (reference sequence). There are 11 residues in the CDR3. The CDR3 nucleotides are TGTGCCAGCGAAGGGAACTATGGCTACACCTTC. As protein: CASEGNYGYTF. The full variable domain, in which reference TRBV7-9 and TRBJ1-2 provide the parts outside the CDR3, is DTGVSQNPRHKITKRGQNVTFRCDPISEHNRLYWYRQTLGQGPEFLTYFQNEAQLEKSRLLSDRFSAERPKGSFSTLEIQRTEQGDSAMYLCASEGNYGYTFGSGTRLTVV.